The 26 T cell receptor beta chains listed next were all sequenced from one sample in a study of blood T cell repertoires in COVID-19. Some clones are missing from TCRdb's copy, which holds only in-frame ones; the method was immunoSEQ multiplex PCR. The repertoire holds approximately 66,000 clones, with more than 70% as singletons. Sequencing input: peripheral blood. Receptor source: a woman in her fifties or sixties with active or convalescent COVID-19.

This clone was recorded once. J is TRBJ1-1 and V is TRBV5-1; perhaps TRBD1 as D (6 bases). Trimming removed 4 bases at V and 5 bases at J, with 12 bases between. CDR3 length: 13 amino acids. From germline, CDR1 is SGHRS and CDR2 YFSETQ. CDR3 sequence: CASSGRQVTEAFF. CDR3 nucleotides: TGCGCCAGCAGCGGAAGACAGGTGACTGAAGCTTTCTTT.

Written as DNA, the CDR3 is TGCGCCAGCAGTCCAAACTCCTACGAGCAGTACTTC. Residues: CASSPNSYEQYF. This chain connects TRBV4-1 to TRBJ2-7, with D unclear. Germline V gene sequence: CDR1 MGHRA, CDR2 YSYEKL. V was shortened by 6 bases and J by 0 bases, with 6 bases between the two germline ends. The CDR3 sequence is 12 residues long.

The chain carries TRBV19 and TRBJ2-6, with a weak D call TRBD2 (5 bases). This CDR3 has 14 amino acids. The V gene's germline CDR1 is LNHDA and CDR2 SQIVND (reference sequence). V dropped 5 bases and J dropped 2 bases, with 7 bases sitting between them. In DNA form, the CDR3 reads TGTGCCAGTAGTCGGGGTCCTGGGGCCAACGTCCTGACTTTC. Residues: CASSRGPGANVLTF.

The chain is built from TRBV27 and TRBJ1-6; no firm D call. Germline CDR1 is MNHEY and CDR2 is SMNVEV (reference sequence). Trimming shortened V by 4 bases and J by 7 bases, and 11 bases separated the two germline ends. The CDR3 has 14 residues. The CDR3 is CASSSQVQNSPLHF. CDR3 DNA sequence: TGTGCCAGCAGTTCCCAGGTCCAGAATTCACCCCTCCACTTT.

The rearrangement joins TRBV5-1 to TRBJ1-5; 8 bases align to TRBD1. The length of the CDR3 is 15 residues. The germline V gene encodes CDR1 SGHRS and CDR2 YFSETQ. The trim removed 4 bases at V and 1 base at J, leaving 4 bases unmatched. Here the CDR3 reads CASSVTGGSNQPQHF. CDR3 sequence (DNA): TGCGCCAGCAGCGTTACAGGGGGAAGCAATCAGCCCCAGCATTTT.

The chain has TRBV19 and TRBJ2-3; D is unresolved. The CDR3 is 14 amino acids. Germline CDR1 is LNHDA and CDR2 is SQIVND (reference sequence). V was pared by 2 bases and J by 0 bases, with 6 bases between. The CDR3 DNA sequence: TGTGCCAGTAGTATACAGGCGAGCACAGATACGCAGTATTTT. Its protein is CASSIQASTDTQYF. Based on the CDR3 plus reference TRBV19 and TRBJ2-3, the full variable domain is DGGITQSPKYLFRKEGQNVTLSCEQNLNHDAMYWYRQDPGQGLRLIYYSQIVNDFQKGDIAEGYSVSREKKESFPLTVTSAQKNPTAFYLCASSIQASTDTQYFGPGTRLTVL.

V and J are TRBV6-5 and TRBJ2-5; 8 bases agree with TRBD1. This CDR3 has 14 residues. Trimming removed 6 bases from V and 1 base from J; junction bases left unmatched: 4. Germline lookup yields CDR1 MNHEY and CDR2 SVGAGI. DNA for the CDR3: TGTGCCAGCAGAAGGACAGGGCGCCAAGAGACCCAGTACTTC. This encodes CASRRTGRQETQYF.

This CDR3 reads CASSAAGNGYTF. The CDR3 nucleotides are TGTGCCAGCAGTGCAGCAGGGAATGGCTACACCTTC. This chain links TRBV12-3 or TRBV12-4 with TRBJ1-2; weak D call: TRBD1 (5 bases). This CDR3 comprises 12 residues. V gave up 5 bases and J gave up 6 bases, with 10 bases separating them.

The chain uses TRBV7-3 and TRBJ2-3, with 9 bases identical to TRBD2. The trim removed 0 bases at V and 5 bases at J, leaving 6 bases unmatched. The germline gives CDR1 SGHTA, CDR2 FQGTGA. The length of the CDR3 is 16 residues. CDR3 bases: TGTGCCAGCAGCTTAACGTTTAGCGGGAGAAGAGATACGCAGTATTTT. Translating gives CASSLTFSGRRDTQYF. Using reference TRBV7-3 and TRBJ2-3 for the parts outside the CDR3, the full variable domain is GAGVSQTPSNKVTEKGKYVELRCDPISGHTALYWYRQSLGQGPEFLIYFQGTGAADDSGLPNDRFFAVRPEGSVSTLKIQRTERGDSAVYLCASSLTFSGRRDTQYFGPGTRLTVL.

The rearrangement uses TRBV2 and TRBJ2-2; 8 bases line up with TRBD1. Trimming cost V 9 bases and J 0 bases; bases outside gene matches: 3. This CDR3 region has 14 residues. Germline V gene sequence: CDR1 SNHLY, CDR2 FYNNEI. DNA for the CDR3: TGTGCCAGAGGGACAGGATCGAACACCGGGGAGCTGTTTTTT. This translates into CARGTGSNTGELFF.

This sequence joins TRBV5-6 and TRBJ1-2; 7 nucleotides align to TRBD1. Germline V gene data show CDR1 as SGHDT and CDR2 as YYEEEE. There are 13 residues in the CDR3. With 4 bases clipped from V and 7 bases from J, the junction kept 7 bases outside the gene matches. CDR3 in amino acids: CASSADRTGGYTF. Here the CDR3 DNA reads TGTGCCAGCAGCGCGGACAGGACGGGTGGCTACACCTTC. Variable domain in full (rest from reference TRBV5-6 and TRBJ1-2): DAGVTQSPTHLIKTRGQQVTLRCSPKSGHDTVSWYQQALGQGPQFIFQYYEEEERQRGNFPDRFSGHQFPNYSSELNVNALLLGDSALYLCASSADRTGGYTFGSGTRLTVV.

The J gene is TRBJ1-2, the V gene TRBV5-1; TRBD1 agrees at 7 bases. Germline CDR1 SGHRS, CDR2 YFSETQ. The CDR3 has 14 residues. Trimming took 4 bases from V and 5 from J; bases not matched to a gene: 8. In DNA form, the CDR3 reads TGCGCCAGCAGCGGAGACAGGGCTAGGTATGGCTACACCTTC. Translating gives CASSGDRARYGYTF.

The chain couples TRBV10-3 to TRBJ2-5, with 7 positions matching TRBD2. Germline CDR1 ENHRY, CDR2 SYGVKD. V shed 3 bases and J 2 bases; nucleotides not matched to a gene: 9. The CDR3 is 16 amino acids. For the CDR3, the DNA is TGTGCCATCAGTGATTTCTCGCGGGAGCATCAAGAGACCCAGTACTTC. Residues: CAISDFSREHQETQYF.

The V gene is TRBV18, the J gene TRBJ2-1; D is uncertain. The germline V and J ends were trimmed by 3 bases and 6 bases, with 6 bases remaining between them. CDR3 length: 12 residues. Germline-derived CDR1 and CDR2 are KGHSH and LQKENI. Here the CDR3 reads CASSPPFNEQFF. The CDR3 DNA sequence: TGTGCCAGCTCACCTCCCTTCAATGAGCAGTTCTTC.

The CDR3 sequence is CATQTGDTNQPQHF. The CDR3 bases are TGTGCCACGCAGACAGGGGATACCAATCAGCCCCAGCATTTT. The genes are TRBV28 and TRBJ1-5, with 8 bases aligning to TRBD1. After removal of 10 bases from V and 3 bases from J, the junction contained 8 bases not matched to a gene. The V gene's germline CDR1 is MDHEN and CDR2 SYDVKM. The CDR3 consists of 14 residues.

CDR3 nucleotide sequence: TGTGCCAGCAGCGCTTCAACAGGTTCCGGAGAGACCCAGTACTTC. Translating it yields CASSASTGSGETQYF. The chain uses TRBV9 and TRBJ2-5, with D possibly TRBD1 on 5 matching bases. CDR1 is SGDLS and CDR2 is YYNGEE in the germline V gene. Trimming pared 3 bases from V and 4 bases from J, leaving 16 bases between. This CDR3 spans 15 amino acids.

The gene calls are TRBV5-1 and TRBJ2-5; D is unresolved. Trimming removed 1 base from V and 6 bases from J, with 28 bases in between. The germline gives CDR1 SGHRS, CDR2 YFSETQ. This CDR3 is built from 19 residues. The chain's CDR3 is CASSLREIATPFTPKTQYF. CDR3 in DNA: TGCGCCAGCAGCTTGAGAGAAATAGCCACGCCCTTTACCCCGAAGACCCAGTACTTC.

The chain combines TRBV25-1 with TRBJ2-2; D gene unclear. CDR1 is MGHDK and CDR2 is SYGVNS in the germline V gene. Trimming took off 4 bases at V and 2 bases at J, with 8 bases between the two ends. The CDR3 is 14 amino acids. CDR3 in DNA: TGTGCCAGCAGTGCAGGCGCTAACACCGGGGAGCTGTTTTTT. This translates into CASSAGANTGELFF.

The J gene is TRBJ2-3, the V gene TRBV2; 7 bases are a match to TRBD1. The V and J ends lost 7 bases and 1 base, in that order; junction bases with no gene match: 17. The CDR3 length is 18 residues. Germline-derived CDR1 and CDR2 are SNHLY and FYNNEI. The CDR3 sequence: CASNPWVRQGAGTDTQYF. CDR3 DNA sequence: TGTGCCAGCAACCCCTGGGTGAGACAGGGTGCGGGCACAGATACGCAGTATTTT.

This clone has only one observation. This chain joins TRBV9 and TRBJ2-5; weak D call: TRBD2 (6 bases). Germline CDR1 and CDR2: SGDLS and YYNGEE. This CDR3 region has 19 residues. Trimming pared 0 bases from V and 0 bases from J, leaving 21 bases between. This CDR3 is CASSVATGGWEEYQETQYF. The CDR3 bases are TGTGCCAGCAGCGTAGCTACCGGTGGATGGGAGGAGTACCAAGAGACCCAGTACTTC. The whole variable domain, remainder taken from reference TRBV9 and TRBJ2-5, is DSGVTQTPKHLITATGQRVTLRCSPRSGDLSVYWYQQSLDQGLQFLIQYYNGEERAKGNILERFSAQQFPDLHSELNLSSLELGDSALYFCASSVATGGWEEYQETQYFGPGTRLLVL.

The V call is TRBV7-8, the J call TRBJ1-3, with 7 nucleotides matching TRBD1. There are 15 residues in the CDR3. V lost 4 bases, J lost 0 bases, and 3 bases stayed unmatched. Germline CDR1 is SGHVS and CDR2 is FQNEAQ. The CDR3 nucleotides read TGTGCCAGCAGCTCACAGGGGACCTCTGGAAACACCATATATTTT. Protein sequence: CASSSQGTSGNTIYF. Based on the CDR3 plus reference TRBV7-8 and TRBJ1-3, the full variable domain is GAGVSQSPRYKVAKRGQDVALRCDPISGHVSLFWYQQALGQGPEFLTYFQNEAQLDKSGLPSDRFFAERPEGSVSTLKIQRTQQEDSAVYLCASSSQGTSGNTIYFGEGSWLTVV.

This sequence joins TRBV5-5 and TRBJ1-3; D is undetermined. The CDR3 is 15 residues long. Deletions cut 0 bases from V and 5 bases from J, with 12 bases between. The V gene's germline CDR1 is SGHKS and CDR2 YYEKEE (reference sequence). CDR3 nucleotides: TGTGCCAGCAGCTTGGAGGAGGGCGGTAGAAACACCATATATTTT. The encoded protein is CASSLEEGGRNTIYF. The full variable domain, completed using reference TRBV5-5 and TRBJ1-3, is DAGVTQSPTHLIKTRGQQVTLRCSPISGHKSVSWYQQVLGQGPQFIFQYYEKEERGRGNFPDRFSARQFPNYSSELNVNALLLGDSALYLCASSLEEGGRNTIYFGEGSWLTVV.

The V and J genes are TRBV10-2 and TRBJ1-2; 10 positions agree with TRBD1. Germline lookup yields CDR1 WSHSY and CDR2 SAAADI. The V gene end was trimmed by 9 bases and the J gene end by 8 bases; junction bases not matched to a gene: 12. This CDR3 region has 14 residues. CDR3 protein: CARNVGGQGKGYTF. The CDR3, as DNA: TGCGCCAGAAACGTAGGGGGACAGGGGAAGGGCTACACCTTC.

The chain couples TRBV7-2 to TRBJ1-1, with a weak D call TRBD1 (6 bases). Germline values: CDR1 SGHTA, CDR2 FQGNSA. The CDR3 sequence is 13 residues long. Trimming took 5 bases from V and 1 from J, leaving 8 bases between them. This CDR3 is CASSPQGNTEAFF. DNA of the CDR3: TGTGCCAGCAGCCCACAGGGGAACACTGAAGCTTTCTTT.

The genes are TRBV30 and TRBJ2-5; 9 bases line up with TRBD2. Germline V CDR1 and CDR2: GTSNPN, SVGIG (reference sequence). CDR3 size: 15 residues. The ends lost 0 bases at V and 0 bases at J; junction bases unmatched: 2. Written as DNA, the CDR3 is TGTGCCTGGAGTGTAGGACTAGCGCACCAAGAGACCCAGTACTTC. This encodes CAWSVGLAHQETQYF.

The V and J genes are TRBV5-1 and TRBJ2-6; the D gene is possibly TRBD1 (6 bases). The CDR3 sequence is 17 residues long. Between the trimmed V and J ends, which lost 0 bases and 1 base, there was a span of 11 bases. CDR1 and CDR2 (germline): SGHRS, YFSETQ. The CDR3 loop is CASSLGDTVSGANVLTF. The CDR3 DNA is TGCGCCAGCAGCTTGGGGGACACAGTATCTGGGGCCAACGTCCTGACTTTC.